This TCR beta chain is drawn from a study of cytomegalovirus exposure and HLA in healthy donors. Study details: HLA-typed donors were the source of about 85 million unique TCRs, which an early data release held.

Germline V gives CDR1 MNHNS, CDR2 SASEGT. The CDR3 loop spans 14 amino acids. Between the trimmed V and J ends, which lost 9 bases and 6 bases, there was a span of 18 bases. General study points: Reportedly, HLA-A and HLA-B alleles of most subjects were accurately predicted from TCR beta. Rarity marked most TCR sequences, yet some public TCRs occurred in many donors. TRBV6-2, TRBV6-3 and other indistinguishable V segments were excluded.

The PCR employed 60 Vbeta primers together with 13 Jbeta primers. Assay: immunoSEQ multiplex PCR; the TCRdb copy retains only in-frame clones and omits some. The sample consists of about 140,000 clones, approximately 80% of them appearing once. Notes on this clone: What it binds is unknown.

The source is a man aged 25 to 45 in good health and CMV-seronegative. Sequencing was performed on PBMCs. The chain is built from TRBV6-1 and TRBJ1-5; D may be TRBD1 (5 bases). CDR3 sequence reads: CASHFGVGGQPQHF. As DNA, the CDR3 is TGTGCCAGTCACTTCGGGGTCGGGGGTCAGCCCCAGCATTTT.